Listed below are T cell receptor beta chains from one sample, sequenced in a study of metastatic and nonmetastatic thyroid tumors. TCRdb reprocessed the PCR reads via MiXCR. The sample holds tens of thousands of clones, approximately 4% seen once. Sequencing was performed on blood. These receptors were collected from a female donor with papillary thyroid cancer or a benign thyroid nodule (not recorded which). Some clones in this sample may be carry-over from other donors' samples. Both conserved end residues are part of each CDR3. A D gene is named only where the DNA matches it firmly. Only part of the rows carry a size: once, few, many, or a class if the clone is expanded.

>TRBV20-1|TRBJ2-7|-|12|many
TGCAGTGGATCGCGGGGCTCCTACGAGCAGTACTTC
CSGSRGSYEQYF
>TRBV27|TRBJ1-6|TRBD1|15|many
TGTGCCAGCAGTTTATTTGGACAGGGGGTTTCACCCCTCCACTTT
CASSLFGQGVSPLHF
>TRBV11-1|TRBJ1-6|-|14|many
TGTGCCAGCAGCAGTGGCATACATAATTCACCCCTCCACTTT
CASSSGIHNSPLHF
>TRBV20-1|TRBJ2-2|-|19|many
TGCAGTGCTAGACCCCAGATTAGCGGAAAAAGAAAAGGGGGCGGGGAGCTGTTTTTT
CSARPQISGKRKGGGELFF
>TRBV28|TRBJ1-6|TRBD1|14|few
TGTGCCGGCAGCGCAGGGGGGTATAATTCACCCCTCCACTTT
CAGSAGGYNSPLHF
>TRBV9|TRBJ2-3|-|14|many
TGTGCCAGCAGCGTAGCGGGGCCCACAGATACGCAGTATTTT
CASSVAGPTDTQYF
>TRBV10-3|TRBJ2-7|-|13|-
TGTGCCATCAGTGGTGGCAGCTACTACGAGCAGTACTTC
CAISGGSYYEQYF
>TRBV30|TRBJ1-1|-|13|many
TGTGCCTGGACCACAAATGGGAACACTGAAGCTTTCTTT
CAWTTNGNTEAFF
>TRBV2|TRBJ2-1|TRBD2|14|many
TGTGCCAGCTCCATTTATGGCGGGAGCGATGAGCAGTTCTTC
CASSIYGGSDEQFF
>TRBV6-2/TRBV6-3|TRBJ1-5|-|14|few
TGTGCTAGCAGTTACCTAGATATCAATCAGCCCCAGCATTTT
CASSYLDINQPQHF
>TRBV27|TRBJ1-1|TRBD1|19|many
TGTGCCAGCAGTCGAACCCCCATCCGGGGGACAGGGACGTGGGCTGAAGCTTTCTTT
CASSRTPIRGTGTWAEAFF